This T cell receptor beta chain stems from a study of T cell responses to AZD1222 COVID-19 vaccine. The study's findings and limits: Only a handful of individuals given AZD1222 were seropositive at baseline. Vaccine-associated CD4 TCRs ranged over spike, dominating at 160-218 and 743-854. Spike-specific TCR breadth and depth were elevated following two AZD1222 doses. Clonal diversity may have been underestimated in mostly white British donors.

Method: immunoSEQ multiplex PCR; TCRdb's copy keeps in-frame clones and lacks some. Altogether about 100,000 clones are present, 80% to 90% being singletons, with the ten largest covering roughly 6.5%. Germline lookup yields CDR1 MGHRA and CDR2 YSYEKL. This CDR3 has 14 residues. Trimming removed 6 bases from V and 8 bases from J; junction bases left unmatched: 10. A remark on this clone: Its antigen is still unknown.

The J gene is TRBJ1-1, the V gene TRBV4-1; 9 nucleotides agree with TRBD1. This clonotype was obtained from an adult in good health. The sample was peripheral blood, taken on day 0 of AZD1222 vaccination. The CDR3 loop reads CASSIQGAQAEAFF. The CDR3 bases are TGCGCCAGCAGTATACAGGGGGCGCAGGCCGAAGCTTTCTTT.